The 19 T cell receptor beta chains reported below all come from one sample, sequenced in a study of radiotherapy plus CTLA-4 blockade in lung cancer (dated by TCRdb to 2016 to 2019). To prepare the library, the immunoSEQ multiplex PCR assay was applied. This is the immuneACCESS table as TCRdb keeps it, with only in-frame sequences that have V and J called. A part of the clones is gone; compared with another copy, unresolved V genes explain less than half, and the rest is unexplained. The sample table shows approximately 83,000 clones, and around 76% are seen once. 3.5% to 4.5% of the sample goes to the ten largest clones. The material sequenced was peripheral blood, taken from a patient treated with radiotherapy plus ipilimumab. The receptors come from a human donor with non-small cell lung cancer who had a partial response to radiotherapy plus ipilimumab. Some clones in this sample may be carry-over from other donors' samples.

V and J are TRBV5-6 and TRBJ2-7; TRBD2 matches 10 bases. V shed 2 bases, J shed 6 bases, and the junction held 14 bases outside the gene matches. The germline CDR1 and CDR2 sequences are SGHDT and YYEEEE. CDR3 length: 17 amino acids. CDR3 sequence reads: CASSLYSGGTAPLEQYF. The CDR3 DNA reads TGTGCCAGCAGCTTATATAGCGGGGGGACCGCCCCCCTCGAGCAGTACTTC. The full variable domain, completed using reference TRBV5-6 and TRBJ2-7, is DAGVTQSPTHLIKTRGQQVTLRCSPKSGHDTVSWYQQALGQGPQFIFQYYEEEERQRGNFPDRFSGHQFPNYSSELNVNALLLGDSALYLCASSLYSGGTAPLEQYFGPGTRLTVT.

The CDR3 protein is CASSGLTSGQETQYF. DNA for the CDR3: TGTGCCAGCAGCGGGCTGACTAGCGGCCAAGAGACCCAGTACTTC. V gene TRBV5-5 combines with J gene TRBJ2-5, with 9 positions matching TRBD2. The CDR3 length is 15 residues. J gave up 1 base and V 4 bases, and 5 bases lay outside the gene matches. Germline loops: CDR1 SGHKS, CDR2 YYEKEE (reference sequence).

The rearrangement joins TRBV7-9 to TRBJ2-1; D ambiguous. The germline V gene has CDR1 SEHNR and CDR2 FQNEAQ (reference sequence). Trimming shortened V by 0 bases and J by 2 bases, and 8 bases separated the two germline ends. The CDR3 spans 15 residues. CDR3 bases: TGTGCCAGCAGCTTAGCGCAGGTCGCCTACAATGAGCAGTTCTTC. Translating it yields CASSLAQVAYNEQFF.

The CDR3 nucleotides read TGTGCCAGCAGCCCCGGGCTCGCATCGGGGAATTCACCCCTCCACTTT. Translation: CASSPGLASGNSPLHF. This chain links TRBV5-6 with TRBJ1-6; D gene uncertain. Trimming pared 4 bases from V and 7 bases from J, leaving 18 bases between. From germline, CDR1 is SGHDT and CDR2 YYEEEE. The CDR3 spans 16 residues. Full variable domain (outside the CDR3, taken from reference TRBV5-6 and TRBJ1-6): DAGVTQSPTHLIKTRGQQVTLRCSPKSGHDTVSWYQQALGQGPQFIFQYYEEEERQRGNFPDRFSGHQFPNYSSELNVNALLLGDSALYLCASSPGLASGNSPLHFGNGTRLTVT.

This clone occurred once. For the CDR3, the DNA is TGTGCCAGCAGCCAGCGGACGCCCTACAATGAGCAGTTCTTC. This sequence encodes CASSQRTPYNEQFF. The rearrangement joins TRBV7-9 to TRBJ2-1; a weak D match, TRBD2 (5 bases). With 5 bases removed from V and 2 bases from J, the gap between germline ends came to 10 bases. CDR1 is SEHNR, CDR2 FQNEAQ, per germline (reference sequence). The CDR3 is 14 amino acids. The whole variable domain, filled in from reference TRBV7-9 and TRBJ2-1, reads DTGVSQNPRHKITKRGQNVTFRCDPISEHNRLYWYRQTLGQGPEFLTYFQNEAQLEKSRLLSDRFSAERPKGSFSTLEIQRTEQGDSAMYLCASSQRTPYNEQFFGPGTRLTVL.

This clone has only a few counts. The chain employs TRBV10-1 and TRBJ2-7; a weak D match, TRBD1 (6 bases). The CDR3 covers 14 residues. Per germline, CDR1 WNHNN and CDR2 SYGVQD (reference sequence). Between the trimmed V and J ends, which lost 6 bases and 9 bases, there was a span of 21 bases. CDR3 loop: CASSPPGHPASQYF. DNA for the CDR3: TGCGCCAGCAGCCCCCCGGGACATCCCGCGTCGCAGTACTTC.

The rearrangement joins TRBV28 to TRBJ2-1; the match to TRBD2 covers 12 bases. The germline V gene has CDR1 MDHEN and CDR2 SYDVKM. V lost 5 bases to trimming and J lost 10 bases; unmatched junction nucleotides: 9. The CDR3 runs to 15 residues. CDR3 loop: CASSILAGGLREQFF. The CDR3 nucleotides are TGTGCCAGCAGTATCCTAGCGGGGGGGCTTAGAGAGCAGTTCTTC.

The DNA of the CDR3 is TGTGCCAGTAGTATAGAACCCGGGTCTGGGGCCAACGTCCTGACTTTC. Its translation: CASSIEPGSGANVLTF. The V and J genes are TRBV19 and TRBJ2-6; D call uncertain. The CDR3 runs 16 residues. The germline V gene has CDR1 LNHDA and CDR2 SQIVND (reference sequence). Deletions cut 0 bases from V and 1 base from J, with 7 bases between.

V usage is TRBV6-1 and J usage is TRBJ1-5; D not certain. The V gene's germline CDR1 is MNHNS and CDR2 SASEGT. CDR3 length: 16 amino acids. The ends were cut back, 2 bases at V and 7 bases at J, with 18 bases in the middle. CDR3 DNA: TGTGCCAGCAGTGAAAGCTACCGGGTTACTTTGCAGCCCCAGCATTTT. Amino acids: CASSESYRVTLQPQHF.

The chain combines TRBV29-1 with TRBJ2-3, with 7 bases matching TRBD1. Germline CDR1 is SQVTM and CDR2 is ANQGSEA. J gave up 4 bases and V 4 bases, and 8 bases lay outside the gene matches. The CDR3 runs to 14 residues. In DNA form, the CDR3 reads TGCAGCGTTGGTCAATGGACAGGTTCAGATACGCAGTATTTT. This gives the protein CSVGQWTGSDTQYF.

The CDR3 loop reads CASRLGGWAKEQYF. As DNA, the CDR3 is TGCGCCAGCAGATTAGGAGGGTGGGCCAAGGAGCAGTACTTC. The rearrangement links TRBV10-2 to TRBJ2-7; D is possibly TRBD2 (6 bases). V was clipped by 6 bases and J by 7 bases, with 19 bases between them. Germline values: CDR1 WSHSY, CDR2 SAAADI. The CDR3 length is 14 residues.

The chain has TRBV4-2 and TRBJ2-1, with 8 nucleotides matching TRBD2. Germline CDR1 reads LGHNA; CDR2 reads YNFKEQ. The V gene end was trimmed by 0 bases and the J gene end by 7 bases; junction bases not matched to a gene: 8. This CDR3 contains 16 residues. CDR3 in DNA: TGTGCCAGCAGCCAAGATCAAGCGGGGGTGGGAAATGAGCAGTTCTTC. Translating it yields CASSQDQAGVGNEQFF.

This clone was counted a few times. The rearrangement joins TRBV6-1 to TRBJ1-2, with D perhaps matching TRBD1 (6 bases). There are 14 residues in the CDR3. Germline CDR1 is MNHNS and CDR2 is SASEGT. Trimming left V 6 bases short and J 5 bases short, with 16 bases between. CDR3 sequence: CASRNPQGPYGYTF. The CDR3, as DNA: TGTGCCAGCAGAAACCCACAGGGCCCTTATGGCTACACCTTC.

The CDR3 loop reads CASSGEENGTRSTDTQYF. DNA for the CDR3: TGTGCCAGCAGCGGCGAGGAAAACGGGACTAGAAGCACAGATACGCAGTATTTT. The gene calls are TRBV5-6 and TRBJ2-3; 8 bases align to TRBD2. The CDR3 contains 18 residues. Germline V lookup: CDR1 SGHDT, CDR2 YYEEEE. With 4 bases clipped from V and 0 bases from J, the junction kept 13 bases outside the gene matches.

This clone was detected only once. The chain joins TRBV6-1 to TRBJ2-7; 7 nucleotides line up with TRBD1. V lost 4 bases to trimming and J lost 1 base; unmatched junction nucleotides: 7. CDR3 size: 15 residues. Germline-derived CDR1 and CDR2 are MNHNS and SASEGT. CDR3 sequence: CASSAPGTVSYEQYF. The CDR3 DNA reads TGTGCCAGCAGTGCACCCGGGACAGTATCCTACGAGCAGTACTTC.

The chain is built from TRBV5-4 and TRBJ1-4; TRBD1 is a possible D gene (5 bases). The CDR3 sequence is 17 residues long. V dropped 4 bases and J dropped 6 bases, with 22 bases sitting between them. CDR1 SGHNT and CDR2 YYREEE come from the germline V gene (reference sequence). In DNA form, the CDR3 reads TGTGCCAGCAGCCGAGACAGCAGTCGCGTCGGCGATGAAAAACTGTTTTTT. This codes for CASSRDSSRVGDEKLFF. The entire variable domain, with the rest obtained from reference TRBV5-4 and TRBJ1-4, is as follows: ETGVTQSPTHLIKTRGQQVTLRCSSQSGHNTVSWYQQALGQGPQFIFQYYREEENGRGNFPPRFSGLQFPNYSSELNVNALELDDSALYLCASSRDSSRVGDEKLFFGSGTQLSVL.

Relative to its sample, this clone is medium-sized. V usage is TRBV4-3 and J usage is TRBJ2-7; no clear D gene. Germline V CDR1 and CDR2: LGHNA, YSLEER. The V and J ends lost 0 bases and 1 base respectively, with 7 bases between them. The CDR3 totals 14 residues. The CDR3 bases are TGCGCCAGCAGCCAAGACTCGCTATCCTACGAGCAGTACTTC. This encodes CASSQDSLSYEQYF.

The rearrangement links TRBV29-1 to TRBJ2-7; TRBD1 might be the D (5 bases). CDR1 is SQVTM and CDR2 is ANQGSEA in the germline V gene. Trimming stripped 4 bases from V and 0 bases from J, with 19 bases between. The CDR3 totals 16 residues. In nucleotides, the CDR3 is TGCAGCGTTGGATCTTCCGACAGAACTTTCTCCTACGAGCAGTACTTC. Protein product: CSVGSSDRTFSYEQYF.

The sample holds one count of this clone. J is TRBJ1-2 and V is TRBV7-2; TRBD1 agrees at 7 bases. The germline V gene encodes CDR1 SGHTA and CDR2 FQGNSA. V gave up 4 bases and J gave up 3 bases; unmatched junction bases: 11. CDR3 size: 16 residues. The CDR3, as DNA: TGTGCCAGCAGCTCTAATATAGGGACAGACTACTATGGCTACACCTTC. This encodes CASSSNIGTDYYGYTF.